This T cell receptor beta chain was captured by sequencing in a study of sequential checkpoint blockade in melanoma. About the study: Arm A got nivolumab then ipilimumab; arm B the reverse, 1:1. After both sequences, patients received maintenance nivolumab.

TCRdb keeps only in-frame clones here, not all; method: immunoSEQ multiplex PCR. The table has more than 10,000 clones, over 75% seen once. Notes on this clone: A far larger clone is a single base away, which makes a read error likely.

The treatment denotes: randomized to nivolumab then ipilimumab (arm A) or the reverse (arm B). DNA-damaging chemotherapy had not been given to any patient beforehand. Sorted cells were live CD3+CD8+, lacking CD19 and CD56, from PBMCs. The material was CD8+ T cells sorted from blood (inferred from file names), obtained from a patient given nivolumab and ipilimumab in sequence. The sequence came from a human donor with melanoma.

The CDR3 here is CAATAGDSYEQYF. The CDR3 nucleotides read TGTGCCGCTACAGCGGGAGACTCCTACGAGCAGTACTTC. V usage is TRBV2 and J usage is TRBJ2-7, with 8 bases matching TRBD2. CDR3 length: 13 amino acids. Germline trimming cut 11 bases from V and 0 bases from J; bases unmatched to any gene: 6. Germline V lookup: CDR1 SNHLY, CDR2 FYNNEI.